The 23 T cell receptor beta chains presented below share a single source sample, sequenced in a study of T cell responses to AZD1222 COVID-19 vaccine. The assay was immunoSEQ multiplex PCR, and TCRdb's table has in-frame clones only and misses some. The sample lists more than 150,000 clones, approximately 91% occurring once. Sequences were derived from peripheral blood, sampled on day 0 of AZD1222 vaccination. The receptors were sampled from an adult in good health.

V and J are TRBV1 and TRBJ2-1; the table names TRBD2, a call not compared with the DNA. TRBV1 is described as a pseudogene. The CDR3 sequence is 17 residues long. The CDR3 DNA is TGCACCAGCAGCCGAGACCCCTGGGCGGGAGGGCCGCATGAGCAGTTCTTC. The encoded protein is CTSSRDPWAGGPHEQFF.

This chain joins TRBV24-1 and TRBJ1-5; D perhaps matches TRBD1 (5 bases). V lost 8 bases to trimming and J lost 0 bases, with 13 bases between them. Looked up from germline, CDR1 is KGHDR and CDR2 is SFDVKD. The CDR3 sequence is 15 residues long. Here the CDR3 reads CATMEGRNSNQPQHF. The CDR3 DNA follows: TGTGCCACCATGGAGGGGCGGAATAGCAATCAGCCCCAGCATTTT.

This chain uses TRBV7-9 with TRBJ1-2; TRBD1 agrees at 11 bases. V shed 5 bases and J 6 bases; nucleotides not matched to a gene: 8. Germline V gene data show CDR1 as SEHNR and CDR2 as FQNEAQ (reference sequence). This CDR3 is built from 15 residues. CDR3 region: CASSTRDRGVDGYTF. DNA of the CDR3: TGTGCCAGCAGCACCCGGGACAGGGGGGTCGATGGCTACACCTTC.

V gene TRBV27 combines with J gene TRBJ2-3, with D maybe TRBD2 (6 bases). This CDR3 is 13 amino acids long. V was trimmed by 5 bases and J by 6 bases, leaving 12 bases between them. Germline lookup yields CDR1 MNHEY and CDR2 SMNVEV (reference sequence). The chain's CDR3 is CASSPGRGDTQYF. The CDR3 DNA sequence: TGTGCCAGCAGTCCGGGACGGGGGGATACGCAGTATTTT.

This chain uses TRBV9 with TRBJ2-7; no clear D. From germline, CDR1 is SGDLS and CDR2 YYNGEE. The V end was cut by 4 bases, the J end by 3 bases, with 11 bases between. The CDR3 runs to 13 residues. In DNA form, the CDR3 reads TGTGCCAGCAGCCCCGGGTCCGGCTACGAGCAGTACTTC. As protein: CASSPGSGYEQYF.

The chain recombines TRBV7-6 with TRBJ1-2, with a possible D match to TRBD1 (5 bases). V shed 1 base and J shed 5 bases, with 11 bases lying between them. Germline CDR1 and CDR2: SGHVS and FNYEAQ. The CDR3 loop spans 14 amino acids. The CDR3 loop is CASSLERGGYGYTF. CDR3 nucleotide sequence: TGTGCCAGCAGCTTAGAAAGGGGCGGGTATGGCTACACCTTC.

The V call is TRBV7-3, the J call TRBJ1-1; no clear D. The CDR3 runs 15 residues. Germline-derived CDR1 and CDR2 are SGHTA and FQGTGA. The ends were cut back, 1 base at V and 0 bases at J, with 9 bases in the middle. DNA of the CDR3: TGTGCCAGCAGCTTAATGGGTCAGCTGAACACTGAAGCTTTCTTT. It is translated as CASSLMGQLNTEAFF.

The chain has TRBV15 and TRBJ1-5; TRBD1 is a possible D gene (5 bases). Trimming left V 3 bases short and J 1 base short, with 13 bases between. The length of the CDR3 is 16 residues. Germline V lookup: CDR1 LNHNV, CDR2 YYDKDF (reference sequence). The CDR3 sequence is CATSREGVTSNQPQHF. The CDR3 DNA sequence: TGTGCCACCAGCAGGGAAGGGGTAACAAGCAATCAGCCCCAGCATTTT.

The chain couples TRBV19 to TRBJ1-4; D is uncertain. Per the germline V gene, CDR1 is LNHDA and CDR2 is SQIVND (reference sequence). V lost 3 bases and J lost 2, with 7 bases in between. This CDR3 spans 14 amino acids. CDR3 sequence: CASSIRPTNEKLFF. The CDR3 DNA follows: TGTGCCAGTAGTATCCGGCCCACTAATGAAAAACTGTTTTTT. The complete variable domain, with remaining parts taken from reference TRBV19 and TRBJ1-4, reads DGGITQSPKYLFRKEGQNVTLSCEQNLNHDAMYWYRQDPGQGLRLIYYSQIVNDFQKGDIAEGYSVSREKKESFPLTVTSAQKNPTAFYLCASSIRPTNEKLFFGSGTQLSVL.

V usage is TRBV2 and J usage is TRBJ1-2, with 9 nucleotides matching TRBD1. V lost 6 bases to trimming and J lost 7 bases; unmatched junction nucleotides: 3. The CDR3 runs 12 residues. From germline, CDR1 is SNHLY and CDR2 FYNNEI. This chain's CDR3 is CASSRDRAGYTF. CDR3 DNA: TGTGCCAGCAGCCGGGACAGGGCTGGCTACACCTTC.

V is TRBV3-1 (or the pseudogene TRBV3-2) and J is TRBJ2-5, with 9 positions matching TRBD2. Germline V lookup: CDR1 LGHDT, CDR2 YNNKEL (reference sequence). The CDR3 loop spans 15 amino acids. V shed 0 bases, J shed 7 bases, and the junction held 6 bases outside the gene matches. Written as DNA, the CDR3 is TGTGCCAGCAGCCAAGAGGCGGGAGGGCTTGGGACCCAGTACTTC. This translates into CASSQEAGGLGTQYF.

The V and J genes are TRBV19 and TRBJ2-7, with unresolved D. Trimming shortened V by 3 bases and J by 2 bases, and 5 bases separated the two germline ends. Looked up from germline, CDR1 is LNHDA and CDR2 is SQIVND (reference sequence). The CDR3 length is 12 residues. CDR3 region: CASSIDTYEQYF. CDR3 in DNA: TGTGCCAGTAGTATCGATACCTACGAGCAGTACTTC.

This rearrangement joins TRBV9 to TRBJ2-5; 12 positions match TRBD1. CDR3 length equals 15 residues. Trimming removed 0 bases from V and 5 bases from J; junction bases left unmatched: 2. CDR1 SGDLS and CDR2 YYNGEE come from the germline V gene. This chain's CDR3 is CASSVAGQGAETQYF. The DNA of the CDR3 is TGTGCCAGCAGCGTAGCGGGACAGGGGGCTGAGACCCAGTACTTC. Supplemented by reference TRBV9 and TRBJ2-5, the full variable domain reads DSGVTQTPKHLITATGQRVTLRCSPRSGDLSVYWYQQSLDQGLQFLIQYYNGEERAKGNILERFSAQQFPDLHSELNLSSLELGDSALYFCASSVAGQGAETQYFGPGTRLLVL.

This sequence joins TRBV10-2 and TRBJ2-1; D remains ambiguous. CDR3 length: 14 residues. CDR1 and CDR2 (germline): WSHSY, SAAADI. The V end was cut by 4 bases, the J end by 2 bases, with 9 bases between. The CDR3 coding sequence is TGCGCCAGCAGTGTGGGTACGACCTACAATGAGCAGTTCTTC. This sequence encodes CASSVGTTYNEQFF.

This chain connects TRBV3-1 (or the pseudogene TRBV3-2) to TRBJ2-5, with 12 bases identical to TRBD2. In germline, CDR1 is LGHDT, CDR2 YNNKEL (reference sequence). The CDR3 contains 16 residues. With V trimmed by 4 bases and J by 5 bases, 8 bases remained unmatched. The CDR3 protein is CASSPTLAGGGETQYF. The CDR3 region has the DNA TGTGCCAGCAGCCCCACACTAGCGGGAGGTGGTGAGACCCAGTACTTC.

The rearrangement uses TRBV7-9 and TRBJ1-1; D unclear. Trimming removed 5 bases from V and 10 bases from J, with 14 bases in between. The germline V gene has CDR1 SEHNR and CDR2 FQNEAQ (reference sequence). CDR3 size: 12 residues. The CDR3 loop reads CASSAVGARAFF. The CDR3 DNA reads as TGTGCCAGCAGCGCGGTAGGAGCCAGAGCTTTCTTT.

This chain connects TRBV25-1 to TRBJ2-7, with 7 nucleotides matching TRBD2. This CDR3 contains 18 residues. Trimming cost V 6 bases and J 2 bases; bases outside gene matches: 19. Per the germline V gene, CDR1 is MGHDK and CDR2 is SYGVNS. CDR3 in DNA: TGTGCCAGCAGCGAGGGGCCACGGGAGGCCGCATCGCCCTACGAGCAGTACTTC. It specifies CASSEGPREAASPYEQYF.

The V and J genes are TRBV20-1 and TRBJ2-1; 9 bases align to TRBD1. The CDR3 extends over 14 amino acids. Per the germline V gene, CDR1 is DFQATT and CDR2 is SNEGSKA (reference sequence). The V gene end was trimmed by 3 bases and the J gene end by 6 bases; junction bases not matched to a gene: 6. CDR3 coding DNA: TGCAGTGCTAGTTTGGACAGGGGACTCAATGAGCAGTTCTTC. This encodes CSASLDRGLNEQFF.

V and J are TRBV29-1 and TRBJ1-1; D is ambiguous. The CDR3 has 13 amino acids. Germline CDR1 reads SQVTM; CDR2 reads ANQGSEA. The germline V and J ends were trimmed by 3 bases and 1 base, with 9 bases remaining between them. This CDR3 reads CSVEGPGNTEAFF. The CDR3 DNA is TGCAGCGTTGAGGGTCCAGGGAACACTGAAGCTTTCTTT.

This chain connects TRBV28 to TRBJ1-6; TRBD1 might be the D (6 bases). Germline V gene lookup returns CDR1 MDHEN and CDR2 SYDVKM. Trimming shortened V by 8 bases and J by 1 base, and 15 bases separated the two germline ends. CDR3 length equals 16 residues. The CDR3 DNA is TGTGCCAGCGGGTCAGGAGGGGGGTCCTATAATTCACCCCTCCACTTT. Encoded protein: CASGSGGGSYNSPLHF.

The chain employs TRBV7-9 and TRBJ2-5, with a possible D match to TRBD2 (6 bases). The V end lost 1 base, the J end lost 1 base, and 16 bases lay between the germline ends. From germline, CDR1 is SEHNR and CDR2 FQNEAQ (reference sequence). The CDR3 extends over 17 amino acids. In nucleotides, the CDR3 is TGTGCCAGCAGCTTAGGTGGTTCATGGAGGGTCCAAGAGACCCAGTACTTC. Translation: CASSLGGSWRVQETQYF.

On this clone itself: This sample also contains other DNA sequences that code for the same CDR3. This rearrangement joins TRBV18 to TRBJ2-7, with 7 bases aligning to TRBD1. The junction had 2 bases not matched to a gene; V was cut back by 2 bases and J by 1 base. The CDR3 is made up of 14 amino acids. CDR1 and CDR2 from the germline V gene are KGHSH and LQKENI. The DNA of the CDR3 is TGTGCCAGCTCACCAAGACAGGGTTCCTACGAGCAGTACTTC. Protein sequence: CASSPRQGSYEQYF.

The chain uses TRBV19 and TRBJ1-1, with TRBD1 matching 7 bases. Germline CDR1 and CDR2: LNHDA and SQIVND (reference sequence). Trimming at V came to 4 bases and at J to 6 bases, leaving 14 bases not matched to a gene. There are 16 residues in the CDR3. The CDR3 bases are TGTGCCAGTAGTACCCGACAGGGTCCCCGAGTCGCTGAAGCTTTCTTT. Translating it yields CASSTRQGPRVAEAFF.